This entry concerns a single T cell receptor beta chain. Its antigen remains unidentified. This CDR3 contains 16 residues. V shed 4 bases, J shed 0 bases, and the junction held 8 bases outside the gene matches. CDR1 and CDR2 from the germline V gene are MNHNS and SASEGT. Time point in this sample: week 5, during vaccination. Every vaccine dose comprised 300 ug of mutant IDH1 20-mer peptide plus topical imiquimod. Every donor had a new WHO grade 3 or 4 astrocytoma that was IDH1-mutant, with loss of nuclear ATRX. This record comes from a study of a mutant IDH1 vaccine in newly diagnosed glioma. Overall study: The vaccination schedule gave patients eight doses in weeks 1, 3, 5, 7, 11, 15, 19 and 23. Once 4-6 weeks had passed after radiotherapy alone, vaccination started, or it started with temozolomide cycles.

Here immunoSEQ multiplex PCR was the method, and the copy in TCRdb shows in-frame clones only, minus some. Here the sample spans over 30,000 clones, approximately 80% being singletons. Study findings and constraints: Pseudoprogression appeared independent of alterations in top peripheral clonotypes.

This chain uses TRBV6-1 with TRBJ2-7; 8 positions match TRBD1. The input for sequencing was PBMCs, taken from a glioma patient whose treatment included an IDH1 peptide vaccine. The sequence derives from a young man with glioma. DNA of the CDR3: TGTGCCAGCAGTGTCCCCAGGGGGCCTAGCTCCTACGAGCAGTACTTC. It yields the protein CASSVPRGPSSYEQYF.